The 20 T cell receptor beta chains below all came from one sample that was sequenced in a study of shared clonotypes between healthy human individuals. TCRdb's copy holds only in-frame clones and misses some; the assay was immunoSEQ multiplex PCR. The data contain millions of clones, approximately 94% of them singletons. Positive CCR7 selection of CD45RO-negative cells yielded the naive CD8 cells, and terminally differentiated effector memory CD45RA+ cells were excluded. The sequencing input was naive CD8+ T cells sorted from blood. The receptors come from a young man in good health.

This rearrangement joins TRBV2 to TRBJ1-4, with D hard to call. The V and J ends lost 7 bases and 7 bases respectively, with 19 bases between them. Germline CDR1 SNHLY, CDR2 FYNNEI. The CDR3 totals 15 residues. The CDR3, as DNA: TGTGCCAGCAACTCTGCGTGGGGTGTTTCTGAAAAACTGTTTTTT. Translating gives CASNSAWGVSEKLFF.

This clone was recorded once. The chain has TRBV27 and TRBJ2-7; 11 bases line up with TRBD1. The CDR3 has 15 amino acids. From germline, CDR1 is MNHEY and CDR2 SMNVEV (reference sequence). Trimming removed 5 bases from V and 3 bases from J; junction bases left unmatched: 6. Here the CDR3 reads CASSPRTGGIYEQYF. DNA for the CDR3: TGTGCCAGCAGTCCACGGACAGGGGGCATCTACGAGCAGTACTTC.

This chain connects TRBV27 to TRBJ2-7; TRBD1 matches at 10 bases. The germline V gene has CDR1 MNHEY and CDR2 SMNVEV (reference sequence). The CDR3 has 15 amino acids. The V segment lost 8 bases and the J segment 5 bases; nucleotides outside the gene matches: 12. CDR3 coding DNA: TGTGCCAGCCGACCGGGAGGGACAGGGGTCCACGAGCAGTACTTC. Translated: CASRPGGTGVHEQYF.

The chain links TRBV7-9 to TRBJ1-5; D is uncertain. Germline V CDR1 and CDR2: SEHNR, FQNEAQ (reference sequence). V gave up 5 bases and J gave up 5 bases, with 16 bases separating them. The CDR3 extends over 15 amino acids. CDR3 nucleotide sequence: TGTGCCAGCAGCCCTCATTGGGGTGGGGATCAGCCCCAGCATTTT. Translating gives CASSPHWGGDQPQHF.

This clone appeared a single time. The genes are TRBV29-1 and TRBJ2-5; D is possibly TRBD1 or TRBD2 (5 bases each). The DNA end is a closer match to TRBJ2-7, so the J assignment may be wrong. Per germline, CDR1 SQVTM and CDR2 ANQGSEA. This CDR3 region has 14 residues. The CDR3: CSVSQGDQAYEQYF. The CDR3 nucleotides read TGCAGCGTTAGTCAGGGAGACCAGGCCTACGAGCAGTACTTC.

The genes are TRBV6-5 and TRBJ2-1, with D unresolved. V lost 8 bases to trimming and J lost 0 bases, with 14 bases between them. CDR1 MNHEY and CDR2 SVGAGI come from the germline V gene. This CDR3 spans 15 amino acids. The DNA for the CDR3 is TGTGCCAGCGGGATCACATTGAGCTCCTACAATGAGCAGTTCTTC. Amino acid sequence: CASGITLSSYNEQFF.

This clone appeared once. The chain combines TRBV9 with TRBJ2-7; D perhaps matches TRBD1 (5 bases). Germline V gene lookup returns CDR1 SGDLS and CDR2 YYNGEE. V lost 3 bases and J 6 bases, leaving 16 bases between the germline ends. The CDR3 has 14 residues. The CDR3 DNA is TGTGCCAGCAGCGATGACGCAGGGTTTCGCGAGCAGTACTTC. Translation: CASSDDAGFREQYF.

The CDR3 spells CASSADRGRNTGELFF. The DNA for the CDR3 is TGTGCCAGCAGCGCCGACAGGGGTCGCAACACCGGGGAGCTGTTTTTT. V gene TRBV7-9 combines with J gene TRBJ2-2; TRBD1 agrees at 8 bases. CDR3 length: 16 amino acids. Trimming at V came to 5 bases and at J to 2 bases, leaving 7 bases not matched to a gene. Germline assignment: CDR1 SEHNR and CDR2 FQNEAQ (reference sequence).

The chain carries TRBV7-9 and TRBJ2-7; tentative D call: TRBD1 (6 bases). Germline V gives CDR1 SEHNR, CDR2 FQNEAQ (reference sequence). The CDR3 runs to 15 residues. The V gene lost 2 bases and the J gene lost 6 bases, with 17 bases spanning the gap. This CDR3 reads CASSLPTGEFSEQYF. CDR3 bases: TGTGCCAGCAGCTTACCGACAGGAGAGTTCAGCGAGCAGTACTTC.

The V call is TRBV10-3, the J call TRBJ2-5; D gene ambiguous. The CDR3 spans 14 residues. In germline, CDR1 is ENHRY, CDR2 SYGVKD. The germline V and J ends were trimmed by 10 bases and 3 bases, with 18 bases remaining between them. The CDR3 DNA is TGTGCCACCACCGGTTCTGGATTTGAAGAGACCCAGTACTTC. Its translation: CATTGSGFEETQYF.

The genes are TRBV6-1 and TRBJ1-5, with D possibly TRBD1 on 5 matching bases. The CDR3 spans 13 residues. Trimming pared 8 bases from V and 5 bases from J, leaving 13 bases between. The germline CDR1 and CDR2 sequences are MNHNS and SASEGT. The CDR3 DNA sequence: TGTGCCAGCGCAGCAGGGTACGATCAGCCCCAGCATTTT. Its translation is CASAAGYDQPQHF.

This chain uses TRBV4-1 with TRBJ2-7, with TRBD1 as a possible D gene (5 bases). Per germline, CDR1 MGHRA and CDR2 YSYEKL. The V end lost 1 base, the J end lost 0 bases, and 16 bases lay between the germline ends. This CDR3 contains 17 residues. CDR3 nucleotides: TGCGCCAGCAGCCAAGTGGTGCGGCAGGGAAACTCCTACGAGCAGTACTTC. Protein: CASSQVVRQGNSYEQYF.

The chain couples TRBV14 to TRBJ2-3; D is ambiguous. The V gene's germline CDR1 is SGHDN and CDR2 FVKESK. The CDR3 contains 10 residues. The CDR3 loop is CAKGTDTQYF. The CDR3 bases are TGTGCTAAGGGCACAGATACGCAGTATTTT.

The CDR3 DNA reads as TGTGCCAGCAGCTTGGATCAGAACTATGGCTACACCTTC. Its translation: CASSLDQNYGYTF. The chain combines TRBV5-6 with TRBJ1-2; D remains ambiguous. V was trimmed by 0 bases and J by 2 bases, leaving 5 bases between them. Germline V lookup: CDR1 SGHDT, CDR2 YYEEEE. The CDR3 is 13 residues long.

A note on this clone: In the same sample, other DNA sequences code for this CDR3. The chain combines TRBV27 with TRBJ1-4, with no clear D. CDR3 length equals 13 residues. Between the trimmed V and J ends, which lost 2 bases and 0 bases, there was a span of 1 base. Germline V gene sequence: CDR1 MNHEY, CDR2 SMNVEV (reference sequence). The CDR3 sequence: CASSLTTNEKLFF. CDR3 coding DNA: TGTGCCAGCAGTTTAACAACTAATGAAAAACTGTTTTTT.

The gene calls are TRBV7-8 and TRBJ1-5, with D perhaps TRBD1 (5 bases). Trimming removed 5 bases from V and 9 bases from J, with 17 bases in between. Germline V gene lookup returns CDR1 SGHVS and CDR2 FQNEAQ. CDR3 length: 14 amino acids. CDR3 sequence reads: CASSTGPGDGPQHF. The CDR3 bases are TGTGCCAGCAGCACGGGACCGGGAGATGGGCCCCAGCATTTT.

The J gene is TRBJ2-5, the V gene TRBV10-1; TRBD1 matches at 8 bases. From germline, CDR1 is WNHNN and CDR2 SYGVQD (reference sequence). Trimming cost V 6 bases and J 2 bases; bases outside gene matches: 8. This CDR3 is built from 15 residues. The CDR3 sequence is CASRGGGQEQETQYF. CDR3 bases: TGCGCCAGCAGGGGTGGGGGACAGGAACAAGAGACCCAGTACTTC.

The chain couples TRBV6-5 to TRBJ1-1; no definite D call. V lost 0 bases and J lost 1, with 6 bases in between. CDR3 length: 14 amino acids. Germline CDR1 and CDR2: MNHEY and SVGAGI. As DNA, the CDR3 is TGTGCCAGCAGTTACTCAGACGAGAACACTGAAGCTTTCTTT. Amino acid sequence: CASSYSDENTEAFF.

The chain uses TRBV14 and TRBJ2-3; tentative D call: TRBD2 (6 bases). V was trimmed by 1 base and J by 3 bases, leaving 14 bases between them. The CDR3 is 16 amino acids. In germline, CDR1 is SGHDN, CDR2 FVKESK. CDR3 region: CASSQGAGSMTDTQYF. The CDR3 DNA reads as TGTGCCAGCAGCCAAGGCGCCGGGAGTATGACAGATACGCAGTATTTT.

Worth noting for this clone: Relative to the germline gene, one junction end is altered; a read error may explain this. The chain joins TRBV6-1 to TRBJ1-2, with 8 positions matching TRBD1. This CDR3 spans 14 amino acids. From germline, CDR1 is MNHNS and CDR2 SASEGT. Here the CDR3 DNA reads TGTGCCAGCAGAGAAGGGACAGGCTACTATGGCTACACCTTC. Translation gives CASREGTGYYGYTF.